This T cell receptor beta chain is from a study of cytomegalovirus exposure and HLA in healthy donors. In the study overall: An early data release held 75 million to 100 million unique TCRs from HLA-typed donors.

A multiplex PCR was run with 60 Vbeta primers and 13 Jbeta primers. Assay: immunoSEQ multiplex PCR; the TCRdb copy retains only in-frame clones and omits some. The sample holds about 72,000 clones. Trimming took 7 bases from V and 4 from J, leaving 20 bases between them. Germline CDR1 MNHNS, CDR2 SASEGT. The CDR3 extends over 15 amino acids. This TCR was recovered from a woman aged 40 to 55 in good health and CMV-seropositive. Sequencing was carried out using PBMCs. The rearrangement uses TRBV6-1 and TRBJ2-7, with D tentatively TRBD2 (6 bases). CDR3 protein: CASIPPGTPSYEQYF. CDR3 nucleotides: TGTGCCAGCATTCCCCCCGGGACTCCCTCGTACGAGCAGTACTTC.